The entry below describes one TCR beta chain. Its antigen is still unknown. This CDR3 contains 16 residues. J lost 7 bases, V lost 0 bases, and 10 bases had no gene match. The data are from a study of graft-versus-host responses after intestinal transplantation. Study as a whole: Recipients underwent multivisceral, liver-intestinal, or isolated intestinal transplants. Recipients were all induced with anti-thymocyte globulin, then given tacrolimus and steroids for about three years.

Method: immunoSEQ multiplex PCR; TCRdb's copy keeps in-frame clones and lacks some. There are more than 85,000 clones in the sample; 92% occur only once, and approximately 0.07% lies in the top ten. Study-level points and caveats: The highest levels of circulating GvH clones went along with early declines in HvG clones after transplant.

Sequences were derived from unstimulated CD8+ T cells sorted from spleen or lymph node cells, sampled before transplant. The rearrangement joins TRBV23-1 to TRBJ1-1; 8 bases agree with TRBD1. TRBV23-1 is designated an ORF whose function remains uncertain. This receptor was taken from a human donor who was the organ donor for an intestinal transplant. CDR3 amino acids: CASSQSGREQGVEAFF. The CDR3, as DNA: TGCGCCAGCAGTCAATCAGGTAGAGAACAGGGGGTTGAAGCTTTCTTT.